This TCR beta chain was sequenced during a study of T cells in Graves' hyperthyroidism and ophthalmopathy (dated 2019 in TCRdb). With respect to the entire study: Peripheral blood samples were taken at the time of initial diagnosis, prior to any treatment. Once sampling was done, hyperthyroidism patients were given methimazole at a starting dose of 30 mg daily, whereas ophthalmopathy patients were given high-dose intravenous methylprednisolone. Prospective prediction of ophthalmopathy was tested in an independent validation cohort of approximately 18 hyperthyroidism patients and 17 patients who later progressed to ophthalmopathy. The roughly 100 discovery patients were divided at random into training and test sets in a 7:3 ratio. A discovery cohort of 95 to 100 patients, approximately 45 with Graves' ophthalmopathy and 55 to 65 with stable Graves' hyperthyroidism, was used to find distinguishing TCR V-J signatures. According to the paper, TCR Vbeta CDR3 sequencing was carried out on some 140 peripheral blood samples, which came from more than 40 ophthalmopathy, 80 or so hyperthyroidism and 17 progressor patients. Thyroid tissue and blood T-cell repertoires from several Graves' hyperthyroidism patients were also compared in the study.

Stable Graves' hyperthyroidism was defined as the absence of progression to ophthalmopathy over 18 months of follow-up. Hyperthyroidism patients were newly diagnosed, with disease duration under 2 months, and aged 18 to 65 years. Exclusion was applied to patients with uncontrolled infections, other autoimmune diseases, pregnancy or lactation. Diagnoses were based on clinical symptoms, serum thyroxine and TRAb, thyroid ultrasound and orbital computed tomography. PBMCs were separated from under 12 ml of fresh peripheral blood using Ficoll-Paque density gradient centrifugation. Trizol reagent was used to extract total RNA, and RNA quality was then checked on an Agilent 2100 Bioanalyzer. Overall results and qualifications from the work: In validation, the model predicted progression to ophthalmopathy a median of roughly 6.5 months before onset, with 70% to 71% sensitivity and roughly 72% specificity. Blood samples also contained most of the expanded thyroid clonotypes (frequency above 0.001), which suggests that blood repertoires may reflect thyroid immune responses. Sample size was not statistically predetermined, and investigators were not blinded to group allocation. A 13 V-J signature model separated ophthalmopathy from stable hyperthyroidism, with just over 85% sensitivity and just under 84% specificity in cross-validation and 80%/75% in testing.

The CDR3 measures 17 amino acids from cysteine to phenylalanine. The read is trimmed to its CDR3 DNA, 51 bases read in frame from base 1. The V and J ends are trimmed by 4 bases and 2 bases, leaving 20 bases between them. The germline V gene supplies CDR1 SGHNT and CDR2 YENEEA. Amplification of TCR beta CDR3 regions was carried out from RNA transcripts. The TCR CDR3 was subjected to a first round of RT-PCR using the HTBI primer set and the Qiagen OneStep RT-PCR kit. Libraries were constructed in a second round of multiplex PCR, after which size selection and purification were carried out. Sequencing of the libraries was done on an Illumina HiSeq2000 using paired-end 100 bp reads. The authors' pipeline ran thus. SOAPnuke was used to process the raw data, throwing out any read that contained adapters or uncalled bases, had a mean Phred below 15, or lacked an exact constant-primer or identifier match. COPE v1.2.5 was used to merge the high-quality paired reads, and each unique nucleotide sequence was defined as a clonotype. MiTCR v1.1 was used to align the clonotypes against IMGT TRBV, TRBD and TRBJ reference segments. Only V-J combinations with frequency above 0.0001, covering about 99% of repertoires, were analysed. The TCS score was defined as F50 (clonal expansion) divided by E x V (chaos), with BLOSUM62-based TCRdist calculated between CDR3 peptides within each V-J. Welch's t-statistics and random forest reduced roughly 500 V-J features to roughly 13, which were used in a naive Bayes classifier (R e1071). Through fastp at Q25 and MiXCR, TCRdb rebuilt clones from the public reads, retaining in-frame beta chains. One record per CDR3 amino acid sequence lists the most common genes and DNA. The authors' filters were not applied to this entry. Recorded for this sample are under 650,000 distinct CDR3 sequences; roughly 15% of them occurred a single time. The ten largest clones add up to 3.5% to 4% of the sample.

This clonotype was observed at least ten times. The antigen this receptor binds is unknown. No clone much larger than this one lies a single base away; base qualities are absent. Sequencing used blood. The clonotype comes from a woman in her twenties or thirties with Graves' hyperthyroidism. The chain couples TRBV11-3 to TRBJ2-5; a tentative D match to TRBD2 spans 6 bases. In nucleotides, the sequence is TGTGCCAGCAGCTCCGGGGCGGGGCGGGCCCTACAAGAGACCCAGTACTTC. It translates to CASSSGAGRALQETQYF.